This TCR beta chain stems from a study of blood T cell repertoires in COVID-19. Study-wide context: Samples representing acute and convalescent COVID-19 were sourced from the United States, Italy and Spain. T cells, B-cell-depleted T cells, or PBMCs provided the cDNA or gDNA that served as material.

Original analysis: Reference gene primer amplification gave estimated nucleated cell counts. Sequenced by immunoSEQ multiplex PCR; TCRdb stores in-frame clones only, minus some. Clone size and the V and J calls come from that table; the DNA yielded D and trimming. The table shows tens of thousands of clones, with about four fifths occurring only once. V lost 4 bases to trimming and J lost 0 bases, with 10 bases between them. This CDR3 region has 14 residues. Germline CDR1 reads LNHDA; CDR2 reads SQIVND (reference sequence). The sequence derives from an older woman with acute or convalescent COVID-19. V is TRBV19 and J is TRBJ2-7, with D maybe TRBD2 (6 bases). Source material: peripheral blood. The DNA for the CDR3 is TGTGCCAGTAGTACGGGACTTTACTCCTACGAGCAGTACTTC. Protein: CASSTGLYSYEQYF.